This T cell receptor (beta chain) was sequenced during a study of cytomegalovirus exposure and HLA in healthy donors. Whole-study context: The 100 to 150 validation repertoires and the approximately 630 first-cohort repertoires shared a platform, a later analysis reported.

Data came from immunoSEQ multiplex PCR; TCRdb stores just in-frame clones and leaves some out. The sample holds 100,000 to 150,000 clones, about 91% seen once. The CDR3 contains 13 residues. V lost 3 bases and J lost 3, with 9 bases in between. The V gene's germline CDR1 is ENHRY and CDR2 SYGVKD. Remarks on this clone: Its specificity is unknown.

Study-level findings and limits: The finding came from a later analysis; first-cohort TCR clusters tended to co-occur in the roughly 120 validation repertoires. Per published reports, the classifier diagnosed cytomegalovirus status with high specificity and sensitivity. Cytomegalovirus-associated TCR beta chains were listed, numbering under 200.

This receptor was taken from a man between 18 and 29 years old in good health and CMV-seronegative. The sample taken for sequencing was PBMCs. The J gene is TRBJ2-7, the V gene TRBV10-3; D uncertain. CDR3 amino acids: CAISDHRSYEQYF. The CDR3 nucleotides are TGTGCCATCAGTGACCATAGAAGCTACGAGCAGTACTTC.